Each of the 25 T cell receptor beta chains below was sequenced from the same sample in a study of blood T cells in healthy people across ages. Primed by a sample-barcoded 5' primer and a J-beta primer mix, a second PCR proceeded for roughly 7 to 12 cycles. TCRdb re-called the 5' RACE reads through MiXCR, storing one row per CDR3 protein. Among over 500,000 distinct CDR3 sequences, roughly a quarter were seen once, and the ten largest hold 3.6%. These data were also filed under a second study, of T cells of mothers and their children.

The sample was blood. Receptor source: a boy aged 2 to 10 in good health.

This clonotype was seen more than once but under ten times. The V and J genes are TRBV9 and TRBJ2-1, with unresolved D. The CDR3 covers 12 residues. With 3 bases removed from V and 8 bases from J, the gap between germline ends came to 9 bases. Germline assignment: CDR1 SGDLS and CDR2 YYNGEE. CDR3 amino acids: CASSAPSDEQFF. The CDR3 region has the DNA TGTGCCAGCAGCGCCCCCAGCGATGAGCAGTTCTTC.

There are a few counts of this clonotype. The chain joins TRBV29-1 to TRBJ2-2; no definite D call. V lost 0 bases to trimming and J lost 0 bases, with 5 bases between them. CDR1 SQVTM and CDR2 ANQGSEA come from the germline V gene. The CDR3 consists of 14 residues. The CDR3 region is CSVEDRSNTGELFF. CDR3 nucleotides: TGCAGCGTTGAAGACCGATCGAACACCGGGGAGCTGTTTTTT.

This chain joins TRBV5-1 and TRBJ2-3; D unresolved. The length of the CDR3 is 14 residues. Looked up from germline, CDR1 is SGHRS and CDR2 is YFSETQ. Trimming removed 5 bases from V and 2 bases from J, with 12 bases in between. CDR3 loop: CASRRRSDTDTQYF. CDR3 DNA: TGCGCCAGCAGGCGGCGGTCCGACACAGATACGCAGTATTTT.

This rearrangement joins TRBV9 to TRBJ2-3, with 9 bases matching TRBD2. Trimming took 2 bases from V and 3 from J; bases not matched to a gene: 4. The CDR3 is made up of 15 amino acids. The V gene's germline CDR1 is SGDLS and CDR2 YYNGEE. In nucleotides, the CDR3 is TGTGCCAGCAGCGTTGGGACTAGCAGTACAGATACGCAGTATTTT. Translation: CASSVGTSSTDTQYF.

The gene calls are TRBV4-3 and TRBJ2-7; 9 bases are shared with TRBD1. V was clipped by 4 bases and J by 5 bases; unmatched bases: 6. This CDR3 region has 14 residues. Germline CDR1 is LGHNA and CDR2 is YSLEER. The CDR3 sequence is CASSPRQGEDEQYF. Written as DNA, the CDR3 is TGCGCCAGCAGCCCAAGACAGGGGGAGGACGAGCAGTACTTC.

This clonotype was detected a few times. V gene TRBV3-1 combines with J gene TRBJ1-2; D is ambiguous. Trimming pared 6 bases from V and 5 bases from J, leaving 10 bases between. CDR1 and CDR2 from the germline V gene are LGHDT and YNNKEL (reference sequence). CDR3 length: 12 residues. CDR3 bases: TGTGCCAGCAGTTTCGGCCCTTATGGCTACACCTTC. Protein: CASSFGPYGYTF. The entire variable domain, with the rest obtained from reference TRBV3-1 and TRBJ1-2, is as follows: DTAVSQTPKYLVTQMGNDKSIKCEQNLGHDTMYWYKQDSKKFLKIMFSYNNKELIINETVPNRFSPKSPDKAHLNLHINSLELGDSAVYFCASSFGPYGYTFGSGTRLTVV.

The chain recombines TRBV7-3 with TRBJ2-5; possibly TRBD2 for D (5 bases). This CDR3 contains 13 residues. With 5 bases removed from V and 6 bases from J, the gap between germline ends came to 13 bases. Germline CDR1 SGHTA, CDR2 FQGTGA. The CDR3 is CASSPEERQTQYF. CDR3 DNA: TGTGCCAGCAGCCCGGAGGAGAGGCAGACCCAGTACTTC.

With regard to this clonotype: The junction shows a germline mismatch at one end, possibly a read error. The V call is TRBV7-7, the J call TRBJ1-1; unclear D gene. This CDR3 comprises 17 residues. Germline CDR1 is SSHAT and CDR2 is FNYEAQ (reference sequence). In DNA, the CDR3 is TGTGCTAGCAGCCCGAGGGCACCTTCTTCAATGAACACTGAAGCTTTCTTT. Residues: CASSPRAPSSMNTEAFF.

J is TRBJ2-3 and V is TRBV24-1; TRBD2 matches 8 bases. The CDR3 has 15 amino acids. Germline V gene sequence: CDR1 KGHDR, CDR2 SFDVKD. Trimming took 3 bases from V and 4 from J; bases not matched to a gene: 5. CDR3 DNA: TGTGCCACCAGTGATGGGGGACTAGGCGCAGATACGCAGTATTTT. It translates to CATSDGGLGADTQYF.

V gene TRBV5-1 combines with J gene TRBJ1-2; D ambiguous. The CDR3 runs to 15 residues. Germline CDR1 is SGHRS and CDR2 is YFSETQ. V was pared by 4 bases and J by 0 bases, with 13 bases between. The CDR3 sequence is CASSETGKANYGYTF. The CDR3, as DNA: TGCGCCAGCAGCGAAACGGGTAAAGCTAACTATGGCTACACCTTC.

This clonotype was observed a handful of times. The chain has TRBV7-6 and TRBJ2-2, with D tentatively TRBD2 (5 bases). Trimming took off 1 base at V and 7 bases at J, with 13 bases between the two ends. The V gene's germline CDR1 is SGHVS and CDR2 FNYEAQ. The CDR3 consists of 15 residues. CDR3 region: CASSLGGLAGGELFF. The CDR3 DNA follows: TGTGCCAGCAGCTTAGGCGGGCTAGCAGGCGGGGAGCTGTTTTTT.

In this sample, this clonotype turned up once. The chain has TRBV5-6 and TRBJ2-2; D might be TRBD1 (6 bases). Trimming cost V 5 bases and J 7 bases, with 18 bases left between them. Looked up from germline, CDR1 is SGHDT and CDR2 is YYEEEE. The CDR3 covers 15 residues. The CDR3 nucleotides are TGTGCCAGCAGTCCCGGGACGACCAGGGGCGGGGAGCTGTTTTTT. As protein: CASSPGTTRGGELFF.

The V and J genes are TRBV3-1 and TRBJ2-5; 13 bases are shared with TRBD2. With V trimmed by 6 bases and J by 0 bases, 4 bases remained unmatched. Germline V CDR1 and CDR2: LGHDT, YNNKEL (reference sequence). CDR3 length: 16 residues. Here the CDR3 DNA reads TGTGCCAGCAGTCGGACTAGCGGGAGATACCAAGAGACCCAGTACTTC. Amino acids: CASSRTSGRYQETQYF.

This clonotype was found a few times. The genes are TRBV7-8 and TRBJ2-5; 8 bases are a match to TRBD1. CDR1 and CDR2 from the germline V gene are SGHVS and FQNEAQ. The ends lost 5 bases at V and 4 bases at J; junction bases unmatched: 9. The CDR3 spans 15 residues. CDR3 protein: CASSRNGQGLETQYF. CDR3 DNA sequence: TGTGCCAGCAGCCGGAACGGACAGGGTTTAGAGACCCAGTACTTC.

V gene TRBV7-9 combines with J gene TRBJ2-7; perhaps TRBD1 as D (6 bases). Germline V gives CDR1 SEHNR, CDR2 FQNEAQ (reference sequence). V lost 5 bases to trimming and J lost 4 bases, with 12 bases between them. The CDR3 has 13 residues. CDR3 sequence reads: CASSLGDNYEQYF. DNA for the CDR3: TGTGCCAGCAGCCTAGGGGACAATTACGAGCAGTACTTC.

The V gene is TRBV24-1, the J gene TRBJ2-1, with D tentatively TRBD2 (6 bases). Trimming stripped 9 bases from V and 6 bases from J, with 17 bases between. Germline V gene lookup returns CDR1 KGHDR and CDR2 SFDVKD. The CDR3 contains 14 residues. CDR3 region: CATSTGTSGNEQFF. DNA of the CDR3: TGTGCCACCTCGACCGGGACTTCGGGCAATGAGCAGTTCTTC.

This clonotype was counted between two and nine times. The V and J genes are TRBV2 and TRBJ1-2, with unresolved D. The CDR3 is 15 residues long. Per germline, CDR1 SNHLY and CDR2 FYNNEI. The V gene lost 4 bases and the J gene lost 5 bases, with 17 bases spanning the gap. In DNA form, the CDR3 reads TGTGCCAGCAGTGTAGGACCGGGCGGAGGTTATGGCTACACCTTC. Its protein product is CASSVGPGGGYGYTF.

This clonotype was observed a few times. The chain combines TRBV6-2 or TRBV6-3 with TRBJ2-5; TRBD1 matches at 7 bases. Germline V gives CDR1 MNHEY, CDR2 SVGEGT. The J segment lost 1 base and the V segment lost 4 bases, leaving 12 bases of the junction unmatched. The CDR3 has 17 residues. CDR3 loop: CASSSPIQTGIQETQYF. The DNA of the CDR3 is TGTGCCAGCAGTTCACCCATTCAGACAGGGATCCAAGAGACCCAGTACTTC.

The chain employs TRBV12-3 or TRBV12-4 and TRBJ1-2, with a weak D call TRBD1 (5 bases). Deletions cut 6 bases from V and 7 bases from J, with 21 bases between. The CDR3 spans 15 residues. The CDR3 DNA reads as TGTGCCAGCAGACGGGACGGAGCCGGGTTGGGTGGCTACACCTTC. Protein sequence: CASRRDGAGLGGYTF.

V usage is TRBV5-1 and J usage is TRBJ2-7; TRBD2 agrees at 9 bases. Germline V gene lookup returns CDR1 SGHRS and CDR2 YFSETQ. This CDR3 region has 18 residues. V lost 0 bases, J lost 0 bases, and 10 bases stayed unmatched. In DNA form, the CDR3 reads TGCGCCAGCAGCTTGGGTCCCTTTGGCGGGAGGGCCTCCTACGAGCAGTACTTC. This codes for CASSLGPFGGRASYEQYF.

This chain joins TRBV11-2 and TRBJ1-2; 8 nucleotides agree with TRBD1. Germline CDR1 is SGHAT and CDR2 is FQNNGV. This CDR3 has 14 amino acids. The V and J ends lost 5 bases and 4 bases, in that order; junction bases with no gene match: 6. The CDR3 DNA reads as TGTGCCAGCAGCCCGAGGGACAGGCCCTATGGCTACACCTTC. Protein sequence: CASSPRDRPYGYTF.

The chain links TRBV20-1 to TRBJ1-1; possibly TRBD1 for D (5 bases). The CDR3 has 12 residues. Germline CDR1 reads DFQATT; CDR2 reads SNEGSKA (reference sequence). Trimming stripped 4 bases from V and 3 bases from J, with 9 bases between. CDR3 region: CSAKTADTEAFF. CDR3 nucleotide sequence: TGCAGTGCTAAGACAGCTGACACTGAAGCTTTCTTT.

This clonotype was picked up a small number of times. The rearrangement uses TRBV28 and TRBJ2-2; D unclear. This CDR3 is built from 15 residues. V dropped 2 bases and J dropped 5 bases, with 12 bases sitting between them. Germline V CDR1 and CDR2: MDHEN, SYDVKM. The CDR3, as DNA: TGTGCCAGCAGTTTAGAGTTCGAATGGACCGGGGAGCTGTTTTTT. Protein sequence: CASSLEFEWTGELFF.

The chain combines TRBV12-3 or TRBV12-4 with TRBJ2-1, with a tentative D call TRBD2 (6 bases). The CDR3 has 13 amino acids. The V end was cut by 1 base, the J end by 13 bases, with 14 bases between. The CDR3 spells CASSLVSGSPQFF. Here the CDR3 DNA reads TGTGCCAGCAGTTTAGTTAGCGGCAGCCCCCAGTTCTTC.

This clonotype was observed a handful of times. J is TRBJ2-5 and V is TRBV20-1, with 8 bases matching TRBD1. This CDR3 comprises 13 residues. V was clipped by 7 bases and J by 2 bases; unmatched bases: 6. The germline CDR1 and CDR2 sequences are DFQATT and SNEGSKA (reference sequence). This CDR3 is CSVIGQGQETQYF. The CDR3 coding sequence is TGCAGTGTCATAGGACAGGGACAAGAGACCCAGTACTTC.